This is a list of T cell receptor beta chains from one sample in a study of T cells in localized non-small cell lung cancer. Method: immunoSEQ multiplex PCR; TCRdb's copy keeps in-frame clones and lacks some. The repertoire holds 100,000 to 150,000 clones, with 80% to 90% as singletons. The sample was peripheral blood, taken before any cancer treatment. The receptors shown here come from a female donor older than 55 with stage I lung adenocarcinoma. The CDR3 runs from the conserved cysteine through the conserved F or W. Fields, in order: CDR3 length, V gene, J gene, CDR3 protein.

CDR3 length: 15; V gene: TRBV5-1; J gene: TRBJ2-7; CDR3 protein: CASSPNQYTWYEQYF
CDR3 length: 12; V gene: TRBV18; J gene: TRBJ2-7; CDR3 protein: CASSTQGYEQYF
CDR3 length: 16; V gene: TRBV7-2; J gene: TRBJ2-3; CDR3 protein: CASSLRQLASTDTQYF
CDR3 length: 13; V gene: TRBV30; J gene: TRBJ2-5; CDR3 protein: CAWSRTSRQTQYF
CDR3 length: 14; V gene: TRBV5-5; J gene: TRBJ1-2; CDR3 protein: CASSLSGGGYGYTF
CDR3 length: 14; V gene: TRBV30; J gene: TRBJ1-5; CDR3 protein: CAWRSGDSNQPQHF
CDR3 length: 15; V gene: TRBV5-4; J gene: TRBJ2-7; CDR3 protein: CASSYPGQRSVEQYF
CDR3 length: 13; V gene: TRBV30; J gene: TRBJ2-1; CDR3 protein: CAWRGGSYNEQFF
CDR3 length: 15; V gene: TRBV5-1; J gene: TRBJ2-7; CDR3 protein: CASSLLSGSSYEQYF
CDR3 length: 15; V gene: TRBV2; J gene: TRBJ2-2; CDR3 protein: CASSDTRLQPGELFF
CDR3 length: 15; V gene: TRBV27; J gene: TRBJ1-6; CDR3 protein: CASSNRVTYNSPLHF
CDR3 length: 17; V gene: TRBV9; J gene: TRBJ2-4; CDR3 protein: CASSVDDSGGAKNIQYF
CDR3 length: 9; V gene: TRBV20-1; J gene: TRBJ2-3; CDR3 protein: CRQPDTQYF
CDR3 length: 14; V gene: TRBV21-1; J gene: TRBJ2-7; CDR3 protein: CASLGQGAFYEQYF
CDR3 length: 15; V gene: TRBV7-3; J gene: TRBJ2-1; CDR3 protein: CASSLTSERRGEQFF
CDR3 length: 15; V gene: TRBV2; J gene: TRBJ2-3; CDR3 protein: CASRPPGRGGDTQYF
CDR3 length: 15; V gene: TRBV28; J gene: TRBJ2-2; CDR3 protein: CATQTSGRRTGELFF
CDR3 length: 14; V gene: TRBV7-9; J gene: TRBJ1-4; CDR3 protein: CASTISDWDEKLFF
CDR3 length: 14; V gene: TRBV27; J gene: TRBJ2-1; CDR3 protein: CASRFTGRYNEQFF
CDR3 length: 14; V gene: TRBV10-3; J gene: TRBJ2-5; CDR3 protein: CAISESTGQETQYF
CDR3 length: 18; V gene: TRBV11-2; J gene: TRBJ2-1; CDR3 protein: CASSSYLTGSFQYNEQFF
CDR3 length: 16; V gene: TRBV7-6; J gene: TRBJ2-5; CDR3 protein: CASSLAAGVDYGAQYF
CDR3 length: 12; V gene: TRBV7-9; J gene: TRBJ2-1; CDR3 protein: CAGRGGNNEQFF
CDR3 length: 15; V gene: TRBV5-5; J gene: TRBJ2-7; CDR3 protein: CASSPGQKVSYEQYF
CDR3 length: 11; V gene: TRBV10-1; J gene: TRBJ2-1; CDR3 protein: CASSRSGRLFF
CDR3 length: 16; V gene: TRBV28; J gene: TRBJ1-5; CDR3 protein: CASSLIKDLSNQPQHF
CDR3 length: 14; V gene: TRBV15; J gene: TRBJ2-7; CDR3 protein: CATSREGDTYEQYF
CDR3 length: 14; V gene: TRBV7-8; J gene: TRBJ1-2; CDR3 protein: CASSYRTDSYGYTF
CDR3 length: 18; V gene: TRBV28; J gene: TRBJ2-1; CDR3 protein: CASSRPSGRVSSYNEQFF
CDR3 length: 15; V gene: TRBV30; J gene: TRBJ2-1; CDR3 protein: CAWSVSSSGSDEQFF
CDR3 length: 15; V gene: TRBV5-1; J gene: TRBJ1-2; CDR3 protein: CASSQGGTGDYGYTF
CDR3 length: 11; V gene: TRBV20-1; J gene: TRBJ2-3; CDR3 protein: CSEKNTDTQYF
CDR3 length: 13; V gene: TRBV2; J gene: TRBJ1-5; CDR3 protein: CASRVRENQPQHF
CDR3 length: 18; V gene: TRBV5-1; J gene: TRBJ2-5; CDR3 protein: CASSLDRTSGRLGETQYF
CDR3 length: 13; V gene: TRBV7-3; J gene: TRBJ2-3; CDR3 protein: CASSLNPTDTQYF
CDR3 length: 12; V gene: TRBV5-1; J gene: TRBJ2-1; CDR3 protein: CASSFSGNEQFF
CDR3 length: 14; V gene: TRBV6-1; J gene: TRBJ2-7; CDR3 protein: CASSGISGSDEQYF
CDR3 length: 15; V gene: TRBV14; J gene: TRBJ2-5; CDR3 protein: CASSRRAGGQETQYF
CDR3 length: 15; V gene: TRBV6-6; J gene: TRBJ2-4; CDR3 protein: CASSQTRGPKNIQYF
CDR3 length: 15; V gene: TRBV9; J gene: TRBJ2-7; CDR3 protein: CASSVGMSATSEQYF
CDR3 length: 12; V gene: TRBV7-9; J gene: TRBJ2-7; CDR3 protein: CASAGHSYEQYF
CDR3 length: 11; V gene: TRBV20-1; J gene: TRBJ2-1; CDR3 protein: CSGPSGNEQFF
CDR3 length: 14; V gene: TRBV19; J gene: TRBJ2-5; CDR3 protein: CASSILGRAETQYF
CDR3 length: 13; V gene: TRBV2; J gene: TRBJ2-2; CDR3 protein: CASSPQNTGELFF